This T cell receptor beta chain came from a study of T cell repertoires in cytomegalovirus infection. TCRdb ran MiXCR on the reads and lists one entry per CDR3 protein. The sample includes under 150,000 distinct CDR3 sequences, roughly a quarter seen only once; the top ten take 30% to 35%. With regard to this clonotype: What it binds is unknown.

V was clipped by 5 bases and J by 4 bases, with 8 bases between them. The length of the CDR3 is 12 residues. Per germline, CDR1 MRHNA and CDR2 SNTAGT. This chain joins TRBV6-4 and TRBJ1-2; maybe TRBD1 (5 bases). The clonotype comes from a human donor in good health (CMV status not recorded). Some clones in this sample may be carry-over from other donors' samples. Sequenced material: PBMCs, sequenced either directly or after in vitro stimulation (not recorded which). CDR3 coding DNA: TGTGCCAGCAGTTCGGACACCTATGGCTACACCTTC. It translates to CASSSDTYGYTF.